The rows below give T cell receptor beta chains drawn from one sample of a study of cytomegalovirus exposure and HLA in healthy donors. The protocol was immunoSEQ multiplex PCR, while the TCRdb copy is restricted to in-frame clones and leaves out a portion. The table shows around 140,000 clones, with around 82% occurring only once. The specimen was PBMCs. Every receptor here comes from a female donor in good health and CMV-seronegative. The CDR3 runs from the conserved cysteine through the conserved F or W. Fields, in order: V gene, clone size, D gene, CDR3 length, J gene, CDR3 protein, CDR3 DNA. A D gene is named only where the DNA matches it firmly. Some rows have no size entry. The others give once, few or many, or a class for an expanded clone.

TRBV21-1	-	-	19	TRBJ1-2	CASSKGGPCRGPYGYGYTF	TGTGCCAGCAGCAAAGGAGGCCCTTGCAGGGGGCCGTACGGCTATGGCTACACCTTC
TRBV5-4	-	-	11	TRBJ1-2	CASSLEHGYTF	TGTGCCAGCAGCTTGGAGCATGGCTACACCTTC
TRBV5-5	few	TRBD1	16	TRBJ1-2	CASSWMGTAESYGYTF	TGTGCCAGCAGCTGGATGGGGACAGCCGAATCCTATGGCTACACCTTC
TRBV28	-	-	13	TRBJ2-7	CASSFGGTYEQYF	TGTGCCAGCAGTTTCGGGGGTACCTACGAGCAGTACTTC
TRBV27	-	-	13	TRBJ1-2	CASSFTRSYGYTF	TGTGCCAGCAGTTTCACAAGGAGTTATGGCTACACCTTC
TRBV7-9	-	-	19	TRBJ2-1	CASSWTNPPTGFSYNEQFF	TGTGCCAGCAGCTGGACCAATCCTCCCACAGGGTTCTCCTACAATGAGCAGTTCTTC
TRBV7-8	-	-	15	TRBJ1-2	CASSSPFGGGGGYTF	TGTGCCAGCAGCTCTCCGTTTGGGGGCGGGGGTGGCTACACCTTC
TRBV9	once	TRBD2	15	TRBJ2-2	CASSAPSGRAGELFF	TGTGCCAGCAGCGCCCCTAGCGGGAGGGCCGGGGAGCTGTTTTTT
TRBV10-3	-	TRBD2	14	TRBJ2-7	CAISEGLAGNEQYF	TGTGCCATCAGTGAAGGCCTAGCGGGAAACGAGCAGTACTTC
TRBV9	once	-	14	TRBJ2-7	CASSVKGIGREQYF	TGTGCCAGCAGCGTAAAGGGGATAGGCCGCGAGCAGTACTTC
TRBV28	-	TRBD1	16	TRBJ1-6	CASSYGQAPFNSPLHF	TGTGCCAGCAGTTACGGACAGGCGCCATTTAATTCACCCCTCCACTTT
TRBV14	-	TRBD2	18	TRBJ2-3	CASSPLPGLAGSTDTQYF	TGTGCCAGCAGCCCACTTCCCGGACTAGCGGGGAGCACAGATACGCAGTATTTT
TRBV19	-	TRBD2	15	TRBJ2-7	CASSILAGSSYEQYF	TGTGCCAGTAGTATATTAGCGGGCAGCTCCTACGAGCAGTACTTC
TRBV5-3	once	TRBD1	13	TRBJ2-7	CARSWDSSYEQYF	TGTGCCAGAAGCTGGGACAGCTCCTACGAGCAGTACTTC
TRBV9	-	-	15	TRBJ1-5	CASSFGQGGNQPQHF	-
TRBV6-1	-	-	14	TRBJ1-6	CASGRRRGYSPLHF	TGTGCCAGCGGGCGGAGGAGGGGATATTCACCCCTCCACTTT
TRBV6-5	once	-	13	TRBJ1-6	CASSPPQGSPLHF	TGTGCCAGCAGCCCCCCACAGGGTTCACCCCTCCACTTT
TRBV7-2	-	-	14	TRBJ2-7	CASSLGVRVHEQYF	TGTGCCAGCAGCTTAGGAGTCAGGGTCCACGAGCAGTACTTC
TRBV10-3	-	TRBD1	14	TRBJ1-6	CAISEWDSNSPLHF	TGTGCCATCAGTGAGTGGGACAGTAATTCACCCCTCCACTTT
TRBV4-3	-	-	17	TRBJ1-2	CASSQDQTGWNNYGYPF	TGCGCCAGCAGCCAAGATCAAACAGGGTGGAATAACTATGGCTACCCCTTC
TRBV6-6	-	-	15	TRBJ1-1	CASSGPGEARPEAFF	TGTGCCAGCAGTGGACCCGGGGAGGCACGGCCTGAAGCTTTCTTT
TRBV6-1	-	-	14	TRBJ2-4	CASSEVEGAHIQYF	TGTGCCAGCAGTGAAGTGGAAGGGGCCCACATTCAGTACTTC
TRBV19	-	-	14	TRBJ2-5	CASSIRAEGATQYF	TGTGCCAGTAGTATAAGGGCGGAGGGCGCGACCCAGTACTTC
TRBV29-1	-	-	11	TRBJ1-1	CSVEEGAEAFF	TGCAGCGTTGAAGAGGGAGCTGAAGCTTTCTTT
TRBV6-6	few	-	13	TRBJ2-7	CASSLGLIYEQYF	TGTGCCAGCAGCCTTGGACTGATCTACGAGCAGTACTTC
TRBV4-2	-	-	16	TRBJ2-7	CASSQAVSDRLHEQYF	TGTGCCAGCAGCCAGGCGGTATCAGACAGGCTCCACGAGCAGTACTTC
TRBV6-1	-	-	15	TRBJ2-3	CASSAVAASTDTQYF	TGTGCCAGCAGTGCGGTAGCAGCTAGCACAGATACGCAGTATTTT
TRBV29-1	-	TRBD1	13	TRBJ1-1	CSATRGRNTEAFF	TGCAGCGCTACCAGGGGGCGTAACACTGAAGCTTTCTTT
TRBV7-2	-	-	14	TRBJ2-7	CASSSLRATYEQYF	TGTGCCAGCAGCTCTTTGAGAGCCACTTACGAGCAGTACTTC
TRBV9	once	-	15	TRBJ2-1	CASSPTGLSYNEQFF	TGTGCCAGCAGCCCGACAGGACTTTCCTACAATGAGCAGTTCTTC
TRBV27	-	TRBD1	17	TRBJ2-7	CASSSQYPGDRACEQYF	TGTGCCAGCAGTTCCCAATATCCCGGGGACAGGGCTTGCGAGCAGTACTTC
TRBV27	-	-	11	TRBJ1-1	CASSTSGTLLF	TGTGCCAGCAGTACGTCCGGGACACTCCTTTTT
TRBV19	few	TRBD2	16	TRBJ2-1	CASNPGGLEPYNEQFF	TGTGCCAGTAACCCCGGGGGACTAGAGCCCTACAATGAGCAGTTCTTC
TRBV7-9	-	TRBD1	19	TRBJ1-4	CASSLWTGGRKPTNEKLFF	TGTGCCAGCAGCTTATGGACAGGGGGCCGAAAACCCACTAATGAAAAACTGTTTTTT
TRBV2	-	-	12	TRBJ2-2	CASRSSTGELFF	TGTGCCAGTCGAAGTAGCACCGGGGAGCTGTTTTTT
TRBV5-5	-	-	14	TRBJ2-7	CASSPLEGAYEQYF	TGTGCCAGCAGCCCACTGGAGGGGGCTTACGAGCAGTACTTC